This T cell receptor beta chain comes out of a study of T cell responses to AZD1222 COVID-19 vaccine. Findings and limits, study-wide: Clonal diversity was possibly underestimated, and white British individuals and females predominated among donors.

About this clone: Its antigen is currently unknown.

The germline gives CDR1 MNHEY, CDR2 SVGAGI. V lost 6 bases and J lost 2; bases outside the gene matches: 5. The CDR3 is made up of 15 amino acids. Clones were read by immunoSEQ multiplex PCR, and TCRdb kept only the in-frame ones, dropping some. The table has roughly 120,000 clones, just under 95% seen once. The chain links TRBV6-5 to TRBJ2-7, with TRBD2 matching over 12 bases. The receptor was derived from an adult in good health. This sample comprised peripheral blood, obtained on day 0 of AZD1222 vaccination. CDR3: CASRTLAGGTYEQYF. The CDR3 DNA is TGTGCCAGCAGAACACTAGCGGGAGGCACCTACGAGCAGTACTTC.